These T cell receptor beta chains were read from a single sample in a study of T cell responses to AZD1222 COVID-19 vaccine. Here immunoSEQ multiplex PCR was the method, and the copy in TCRdb shows in-frame clones only, minus some. The sample records some 60,000 clones, around three quarters being singletons. The input for sequencing was peripheral blood, taken 28 days after the second AZD1222 dose. The receptors here all came from an adult who received the AZD1222 COVID-19 vaccine. The CDR3 runs from the conserved cysteine through the conserved F or W. The D gene is left open where the match is weak. Expanded clones get a size class; other rows say once, few or many, or leave the size out.

.,.,TRBV6-1,TRBJ2-5,CASSEAGWGETQYF,TGTGCCAGCAGTGAGGCAGGGTGGGGAGAGACCCAGTACTTC
.,TRBD2,TRBV3-1/TRBV3-2,TRBJ2-2,CASSQVAGGYYTGELFF,TGTGCCAGCAGCCAAGTAGCGGGGGGGTACTACACCGGGGAGCTGTTTTTT
.,.,TRBV19,TRBJ1-2,CASNQWEGYGYTF,TGTGCCAGTAACCAATGGGAAGGCTATGGCTACACCTTC
.,TRBD2,TRBV5-1,TRBJ2-7,CASSLSGTTTYEQYF,TGCGCCAGCAGCCTGAGCGGGACTACAACCTACGAGCAGTACTTC
.,TRBD1,TRBV7-9,TRBJ1-1,CASSFPGQGPFEAFF,TGTGCCAGCAGCTTTCCGGGACAGGGGCCCTTCGAAGCTTTCTTT
.,.,TRBV5-1,TRBJ1-5,CASSLDPGGNQPQHF,TGCGCCAGCAGCTTGGACCCAGGGGGCAATCAGCCCCAGCATTTT
.,TRBD2,TRBV9,TRBJ2-5,CASSPRLAVGETQYF,TGTGCCAGCAGCCCGCGACTAGCCGTGGGGGAGACCCAGTACTTC
.,.,TRBV5-4,TRBJ1-5,CASSLDLGAGGPQHF,TGTGCCAGCAGCTTGGATTTAGGGGCGGGTGGGCCCCAGCATTTT
.,.,TRBV19,TRBJ2-2,CASTPSKVFSVGELFF,TGTGCCAGTACCCCCTCTAAAGTATTCTCAGTCGGGGAGCTGTTTTTT
.,.,TRBV11-3,TRBJ1-1,CASSFGDTEAFF,TGTGCCAGCAGCTTCGGGGACACTGAAGCTTTCTTT
.,TRBD1,TRBV7-2,TRBJ1-3,CASSLAGGGDTIYF,TGTGCCAGCAGCTTAGCAGGGGGCGGGGACACCATATATTTT
.,.,TRBV28,TRBJ1-2,CASSPPRAYWGHGYTF,TGTGCCAGCAGTCCCCCGAGGGCGTATTGGGGCCATGGCTACACCTTC
.,.,TRBV5-1,TRBJ1-2,CASRPYSGTDVYGYTF,TGCGCCAGCAGGCCATATTCCGGGACGGACGTTTATGGCTACACCTTC
.,.,TRBV3-1/TRBV3-2,TRBJ2-7,CASSQPGLGSYEQYF,TGTGCCAGCAGCCAACCGGGCCTAGGCTCCTACGAGCAGTACTTC
.,.,TRBV12-3/TRBV12-4,TRBJ1-4,CASSPGREKLFF,TGTGCCAGCTCTCCGGGGCGGGAAAAACTGTTTTTT
.,TRBD2,TRBV6-2/TRBV6-3,TRBJ2-3,CASSLGSGGASTQYF,TGTGCCAGCAGTCTGGGTAGCGGGGGGGCGAGTACGCAGTATTTT
.,.,TRBV28,TRBJ1-6,CASSLPGLYGNSPLHF,TGTGCCAGCAGCCTGCCAGGCCTGTACGGTAATTCACCCCTCCACTTT
.,.,TRBV2,TRBJ1-2,CASSDQGTYGYTF,TGTGCCAGCAGTGATCAAGGGACCTATGGCTACACCTTC
once,.,TRBV7-3,TRBJ1-2,CASSEKGGSGYTF,TGTGCCAGCAGCGAGAAGGGGGGTAGCGGCTACACCTTC
.,TRBD1,TRBV18,TRBJ1-2,CASSPGQNSYGYTF,TGTGCCAGCTCACCGGGACAGAACAGCTATGGCTACACCTTC
.,.,TRBV7-8,TRBJ1-6,CASSSKMGTPLHF,TGTGCCAGCAGCTCCAAAATGGGGACGCCCCTCCACTTT
.,.,TRBV6-5,TRBJ1-2,CASRNLGDGNDGYTF,TGTGCCAGCAGGAATCTAGGGGATGGGAACGATGGCTACACCTTC
.,TRBD1,TRBV5-6,TRBJ1-6,CASSTGQGLGSPLHF,TGTGCCAGCAGCACCGGACAGGGCCTGGGGTCACCCCTCCACTTT
.,.,TRBV7-3,TRBJ2-3,CASSLKPGPSTDTQYF,TGTGCCAGCAGCTTAAAGCCAGGCCCTAGCACAGATACGCAGTATTTT
.,TRBD1,TRBV19,TRBJ1-1,CASNPSGQGAITEAFF,TGTGCCAGTAACCCCTCGGGACAGGGGGCTATCACTGAAGCTTTCTTT
.,.,TRBV19,TRBJ1-2,CASSRDERYGYTF,TGTGCCAGTAGTCGAGATGAGCGTTATGGCTACACCTTC
.,.,TRBV4-1,TRBJ1-6,CASSQDRRFYNSPLHF,TGCGCCAGCAGCCAAGACAGGCGATTTTATAATTCACCCCTCCACTTT
.,.,TRBV12-3/TRBV12-4,TRBJ1-1,CASSWGDGEAFF,TGTGCCAGCAGTTGGGGGGACGGTGAAGCTTTCTTT